These 20 T cell receptor beta chains came from one sample sequenced in a study of blood T cell repertoires in COVID-19. TCRdb's copy holds only in-frame clones and misses some; the assay was immunoSEQ multiplex PCR. Among 110,000 to 150,000 clones listed, over 70% were seen once. Sequenced sample: PBMCs or T cells enriched from blood (not recorded which). These receptors were collected from a man in his 60s who had recovered from COVID-19.

The rearrangement links TRBV28 to TRBJ2-2, with 10 bases fitting TRBD2. Germline V gene data show CDR1 as MDHEN and CDR2 as SYDVKM. There are 14 residues in the CDR3. Losses at the gene ends were 5 bases for V and 6 bases for J; bases not matched to a gene: 3. The CDR3 bases are TGTGCCAGCAGTCTACTAGCGGGGTCCGGGGAGCTGTTTTTT. Translating it yields CASSLLAGSGELFF.

This chain links TRBV19 with TRBJ1-2; 7 nucleotides align to TRBD1. The CDR3 sequence is 12 residues long. CDR1 LNHDA and CDR2 SQIVND come from the germline V gene (reference sequence). With V trimmed by 3 bases and J by 8 bases, 3 bases remained unmatched. The DNA of the CDR3 is TGTGCCAGTAGTATTCACAGGGGAGGCTACACCTTC. Residues: CASSIHRGGYTF.

The gene calls are TRBV30 and TRBJ1-6, with 8 bases that match TRBD1. This CDR3 spans 13 amino acids. Per germline, CDR1 GTSNPN and CDR2 SVGIG (reference sequence). J was trimmed by 7 bases and V by 2 bases; bases with no gene match: 1. The CDR3 sequence is CAWSRDRNSPLHF. In DNA form, the CDR3 reads TGTGCCTGGAGTCGGGACAGGAATTCACCCCTCCACTTT.

A single count supports this clone. This chain joins TRBV2 and TRBJ2-5, with 10 positions matching TRBD2. CDR1 is SNHLY, CDR2 FYNNEI, per germline. The trim removed 3 bases at V and 9 bases at J, leaving 4 bases unmatched. The CDR3 totals 13 residues. CDR3 coding DNA: TGTGCCAGCAGTGAGGAGCGGGAGGGGTCCCAGTACTTC. Translated, it gives CASSEEREGSQYF. The complete variable domain, with remaining parts taken from reference TRBV2 and TRBJ2-5, reads EPEVTQTPSHQVTQMGQEVILRCVPISNHLYFYWYRQILGQKVEFLVSFYNNEISEKSEIFDDQFSVERPDGSNFTLKIRSTKLEDSAMYFCASSEEREGSQYFGPGTRLLVL.

The rearrangement uses TRBV6-5 and TRBJ1-4, with unresolved D. The germline V and J ends were trimmed by 8 bases and 3 bases, with 16 bases remaining between them. The CDR3 loop spans 15 amino acids. CDR1 is MNHEY, CDR2 SVGAGI, per germline. CDR3 nucleotide sequence: TGTGCCAGCTTTGGTCCTATGAAGTCTAATGAAAAACTGTTTTTT. Its protein product is CASFGPMKSNEKLFF.

This clone was recorded only once. This chain links TRBV11-2 with TRBJ1-2, with 9 bases aligning to TRBD1. Germline V CDR1 and CDR2: SGHAT, FQNNGV. This CDR3 comprises 14 residues. Germline trimming cut 4 bases from V and 4 bases from J; bases unmatched to any gene: 4. DNA for the CDR3: TGTGCCAGCAGCTCACAGGGGGCGAGCTATGGCTACACCTTC. Translated, it gives CASSSQGASYGYTF.

J is TRBJ2-5 and V is TRBV5-1; maybe TRBD2 (5 bases). Trimming took off 3 bases at V and 3 bases at J, with 9 bases between the two ends. The CDR3 sequence is 13 residues long. CDR1 and CDR2 (germline): SGHRS, YFSETQ. This chain's CDR3 is CASSWRSEETQYF. The CDR3, as DNA: TGCGCCAGCAGCTGGAGGTCAGAAGAGACCCAGTACTTC.

The chain combines TRBV19 with TRBJ1-6, with D unresolved. V was trimmed by 3 bases and J by 8 bases, leaving 14 bases between them. The V gene's germline CDR1 is LNHDA and CDR2 SQIVND (reference sequence). The CDR3 is 15 residues long. Here the CDR3 DNA reads TGTGCCAGTAGTATTGGGAGGGATCCCTATTCACCCCTCCACTTT. It translates to CASSIGRDPYSPLHF.

A single count supports this clone. The chain combines TRBV6-5 with TRBJ1-2; D might be TRBD1 (6 bases). From germline, CDR1 is MNHEY and CDR2 SVGAGI. V gave up 6 bases and J gave up 1 base, with 9 bases separating them. The CDR3 runs to 13 residues. CDR3 sequence reads: CASSWDINYGYTF. CDR3 nucleotide sequence: TGTGCCAGCAGCTGGGACATTAACTATGGCTACACCTTC.

J is TRBJ1-6 and V is TRBV9, with 7 bases lining up with TRBD1. V lost 5 bases to trimming and J lost 8 bases; unmatched junction nucleotides: 7. Germline V CDR1 and CDR2: SGDLS, YYNGEE. The CDR3 is made up of 14 amino acids. CDR3 in amino acids: CASSQQGTDSPLHF. DNA of the CDR3: TGTGCCAGCAGTCAACAGGGGACCGATTCACCCCTCCACTTT.

With regard to this clone: Other nucleotide sequences in the sample specify the same CDR3. This chain links TRBV6-5 with TRBJ1-1; D gene uncertain. Trimming shortened V by 2 bases and J by 1 base, and 8 bases separated the two germline ends. This CDR3 spans 14 amino acids. Per germline, CDR1 MNHEY and CDR2 SVGAGI. The CDR3 reads CASSYLRENTEAFF. In DNA, the CDR3 is TGTGCCAGCAGTTACCTCCGGGAGAACACTGAAGCTTTCTTT.

The rearrangement uses TRBV5-1 and TRBJ1-2; D gene uncertain. This CDR3 has 14 residues. Looked up from germline, CDR1 is SGHRS and CDR2 is YFSETQ. V gave up 0 bases and J gave up 0 bases, with 6 bases separating them. The CDR3 DNA is TGCGCCAGCAGCTTGGTACAAACTAACTATGGCTACACCTTC. Its translation: CASSLVQTNYGYTF.

The gene calls are TRBV4-1 and TRBJ2-1, with a weak D call TRBD2 (5 bases). V shed 2 bases and J shed 0 bases, with 11 bases lying between them. The CDR3 is 16 residues long. Per the germline V gene, CDR1 is MGHRA and CDR2 is YSYEKL. For the CDR3, the DNA is TGCGCCAGCAGCCAAAAGGATACTAGCTCCTACAATGAGCAGTTCTTC. Protein: CASSQKDTSSYNEQFF.

This clone showed up just a few times. The V gene is TRBV10-2, the J gene TRBJ2-7; D perhaps matches TRBD2 (6 bases). The CDR3 has 15 residues. Germline assignment: CDR1 WSHSY and CDR2 SAAADI. The V end lost 0 bases, the J end lost 2 bases, and 11 bases lay between the germline ends. CDR3 in DNA: TGCGCCAGCAGTGAGTCTAGCGGCACTACCTACGAGCAGTACTTC. As protein: CASSESSGTTYEQYF.

The chain recombines TRBV10-2 with TRBJ2-3; TRBD2 aligns across 11 bases. Trimming took 6 bases from V and 6 from J; bases not matched to a gene: 2. Germline CDR1 and CDR2: WSHSY and SAAADI. This CDR3 is 13 amino acids long. Here the CDR3 DNA reads TGCGCCAGCAGACTAGCGGGAGAGGATACGCAGTATTTT. Amino acids: CASRLAGEDTQYF.

CDR3 region: CASSELYSRDLDGYTF. The CDR3 region has the DNA TGTGCCAGCAGTGAACTTTATTCGAGGGATTTGGATGGCTACACCTTC. This sequence joins TRBV2 and TRBJ1-2; D unclear. The CDR3 contains 16 residues. Germline loops: CDR1 SNHLY, CDR2 FYNNEI. Trimming removed 2 bases from V and 6 bases from J, with 19 bases in between.

The chain employs TRBV5-4 and TRBJ2-7, with D tentatively TRBD1 (6 bases). This CDR3 has 14 residues. V was trimmed by 3 bases and J by 2 bases, leaving 12 bases between them. CDR1 is SGHNT, CDR2 YYREEE, per germline (reference sequence). CDR3 sequence (DNA): TGTGCCAGCAGCTCAGCGACAGGCACCTACGAGCAGTACTTC. It translates to CASSSATGTYEQYF.

The rearrangement uses TRBV28 and TRBJ1-1; D remains ambiguous. Trimming took off 5 bases at V and 0 bases at J, with 16 bases between the two ends. Germline-derived CDR1 and CDR2 are MDHEN and SYDVKM. This CDR3 contains 16 residues. The CDR3: CASSHPRKAMNTEAFF. Written as DNA, the CDR3 is TGTGCCAGCAGTCACCCTAGGAAGGCGATGAACACTGAAGCTTTCTTT.

V and J are TRBV24-1 and TRBJ2-1, with 8 nucleotides matching TRBD2. J lost 10 bases, V lost 4 bases, and 17 bases had no gene match. CDR1 and CDR2 from the germline V gene are KGHDR and SFDVKD. The CDR3 totals 17 residues. The CDR3 loop reads CATSDPSGSTPRGEQFF. The CDR3 bases are TGTGCCACCAGTGACCCCAGCGGGAGCACTCCGCGGGGGGAGCAGTTCTTC.

The chain links TRBV19 to TRBJ1-1, with 10 nucleotides matching TRBD1. Germline CDR1 is LNHDA and CDR2 is SQIVND (reference sequence). CDR3 length equals 14 residues. V gave up 3 bases and J gave up 4 bases; unmatched junction bases: 2. CDR3 bases: TGTGCCAGTAGTATGCGGGACAGGGGCACTGAAGCTTTCTTT. It is translated as CASSMRDRGTEAFF.